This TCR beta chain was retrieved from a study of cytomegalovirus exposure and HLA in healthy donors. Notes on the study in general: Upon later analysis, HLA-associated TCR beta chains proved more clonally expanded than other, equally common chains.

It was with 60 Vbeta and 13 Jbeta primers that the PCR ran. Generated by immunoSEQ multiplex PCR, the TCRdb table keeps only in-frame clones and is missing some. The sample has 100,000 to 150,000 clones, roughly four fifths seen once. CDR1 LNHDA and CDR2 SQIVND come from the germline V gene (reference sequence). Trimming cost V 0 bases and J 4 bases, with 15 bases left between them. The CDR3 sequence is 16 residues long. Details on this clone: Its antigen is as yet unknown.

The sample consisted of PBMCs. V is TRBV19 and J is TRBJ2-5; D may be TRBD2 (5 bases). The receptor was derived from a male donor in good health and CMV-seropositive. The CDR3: CASSIDSGLGGETQYF. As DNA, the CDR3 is TGTGCCAGTAGTATAGATTCCGGGCTAGGAGGAGAGACCCAGTACTTC.